The present entry profiles one TCR beta chain with its context. Its antigen is not identified. Germline CDR1 and CDR2: MNHNS and SASEGT. The CDR3 spans 15 residues. V was clipped by 7 bases and J by 1 base, with 16 bases between them. The time point here: blood 2 weeks post-SBRT. This sample's treatment: 15 Gy SBRT to primary tumor, nephrectomy 4 weeks later. Data came from immunoSEQ multiplex PCR; TCRdb stores just in-frame clones and leaves some out. In the table there are some 130,000 clones, 88% of which are singletons. The data stem from a study of radiation and T cells in renal cell carcinoma. Overall study results and limits: From baseline, blood top tumor clonotypes peaked at 2 weeks post-radiation.

Sequencing used blood, obtained from a patient whose treatment included radiotherapy and nephrectomy. V gene TRBV6-1 combines with J gene TRBJ2-5, with D possibly TRBD1 on 5 matching bases. The receptor comes from a woman in her 70s with renal cell carcinoma. The CDR3 region is CASNPLTVSQETQYF. In DNA form, the CDR3 reads TGTGCCAGCAACCCCCTGACAGTCTCCCAAGAGACCCAGTACTTC.